These 23 T cell receptor beta chains were all obtained from the same sample, sequenced in a study of naive and memory T cell subsets. An oligonucleotide containing a UMI was ligated to the 3' end of TCR cDNA. Ligated cDNA underwent four rounds of PCR with nested alpha and beta constant region primers and SP2. TCRdb processed the 5' RACE reads anew with MiXCR; each CDR3 protein has one entry. The top ten hold almost 10% of the sample, which has tens of thousands of distinct CDR3 sequences, approximately 7.2% seen once. The receptors originated from a male donor in good health.

The V gene is TRBV4-2, the J gene TRBJ2-1; TRBD2 aligns across 8 bases. The trim removed 2 bases at V and 8 bases at J, leaving 17 bases unmatched. Germline CDR1 and CDR2: LGHNA and YNFKEQ. The CDR3 has 18 amino acids. The CDR3 nucleotides are TGTGCCAGCAGCCAATCCGGGGGGGCGTCGGTTGCAGGCGATGAGCAGTTCTTC. Translating gives CASSQSGGASVAGDEQFF.

This clonotype has more than one count but fewer than ten. The J gene is TRBJ1-5, the V gene TRBV7-9; D is uncertain. The germline V gene encodes CDR1 SEHNR and CDR2 FQNEAQ (reference sequence). The V end was cut by 1 base, the J end by 4 bases, with 14 bases between. This CDR3 comprises 16 residues. The CDR3 protein is CASSLVRAEENQPQHF. CDR3 in DNA: TGTGCCAGCAGCTTAGTTCGGGCAGAAGAGAATCAGCCCCAGCATTTT. Together with reference TRBV7-9 and TRBJ1-5, the CDR3 gives the full variable domain: DTGVSQNPRHKITKRGQNVTFRCDPISEHNRLYWYRQTLGQGPEFLTYFQNEAQLEKSRLLSDRFSAERPKGSFSTLEIQRTEQGDSAMYLCASSLVRAEENQPQHFGDGTRLSIL.

The rearrangement joins TRBV19 to TRBJ1-5; no clear D. Germline V gives CDR1 LNHDA, CDR2 SQIVND (reference sequence). CDR3 length equals 12 residues. Between the trimmed V and J ends, which lost 3 bases and 3 bases, there was a span of 3 bases. The CDR3 nucleotides read TGTGCCAGTAGTATTCCCAATCAGCCCCAGCATTTT. Translated: CASSIPNQPQHF.

This clonotype was counted many times. The V and J genes are TRBV27 and TRBJ1-2, with D perhaps matching TRBD1 (5 bases). V was shortened by 3 bases and J by 2 bases, with 10 bases between the two germline ends. In germline, CDR1 is MNHEY, CDR2 SMNVEV (reference sequence). The CDR3 runs 14 residues. In nucleotides, the CDR3 is TGTGCCAGCAGTTTTCGGGGACGAAACTATGGCTACACCTTC. It translates to CASSFRGRNYGYTF.

The chain joins TRBV6-5 to TRBJ2-3; TRBD2 matches at 8 bases. With 0 bases clipped from V and 5 bases from J, the junction kept 16 bases outside the gene matches. The CDR3 covers 19 residues. Germline lookup yields CDR1 MNHEY and CDR2 SVGAGI. The CDR3 bases are TGTGCCAGCAGTTACTCCGGGAGCGGGAGTTTCACCTGGGGAGATACGCAGTATTTT. Its protein product is CASSYSGSGSFTWGDTQYF.

In regard to this clonotype: A read error may be the cause here, since a much bigger clone is one base away. The rearrangement uses TRBV7-9 and TRBJ2-1, with TRBD2 matching 7 bases. The CDR3 covers 16 residues. Germline CDR1 reads SEHNR; CDR2 reads FQNEAQ (reference sequence). The CDR3 DNA sequence: TGTGCCAGCAGCTCTCAAGCGGGGAGCTCCTGCAATGAGCAGTTCTTC. As protein: CASSSQAGSSCNEQFF.

A note on this clonotype: Since a much larger clone is just one base distant, this may be a read error. V is TRBV9 and J is TRBJ2-5; 7 nucleotides agree with TRBD2. This CDR3 contains 16 residues. The V segment lost 0 bases and the J segment 4 bases; nucleotides outside the gene matches: 9. Germline lookup yields CDR1 SGDLS and CDR2 YYNGEE. CDR3 in amino acids: CASSVAAGVPGETQYF. The CDR3 DNA sequence: TGTGCCAGCAGCGTAGCGGCGGGGGTGCCAGGAGAGACCCAGTACTTC.

The CDR3 sequence is CASIFREHEQFF. CDR3 nucleotides: TGTGCCAGCATTTTTCGGGAGCATGAGCAGTTCTTC. The J gene is TRBJ2-1, the V gene TRBV6-1; perhaps TRBD2 as D (6 bases). Germline CDR1 MNHNS, CDR2 SASEGT. This CDR3 comprises 12 residues. V gave up 7 bases and J gave up 8 bases, with 12 bases separating them.

V and J are TRBV5-6 and TRBJ2-7; no clear D. The CDR3 totals 14 residues. Germline CDR1 and CDR2: SGHDT and YYEEEE. Trimming took 1 base from V and 7 from J, leaving 15 bases between them. This CDR3 is CASSLISPLEEQYF. The CDR3 DNA sequence: TGTGCCAGCAGCTTGATAAGCCCCTTGGAAGAGCAGTACTTC.

This clonotype was detected a few times. The V gene is TRBV5-4, the J gene TRBJ2-1; 12 bases are a match to TRBD2. J gave up 6 bases and V 5 bases, and 12 bases lay outside the gene matches. CDR3 length: 17 residues. Germline CDR1 and CDR2: SGHNT and YYREEE (reference sequence). The CDR3 reads CASSPRLAGGVFNEQFF. CDR3 bases: TGTGCCAGCAGTCCGAGGCTAGCGGGAGGGGTTTTCAATGAGCAGTTCTTC.

This rearrangement joins TRBV20-1 to TRBJ2-7; possibly TRBD2 for D (5 bases). The CDR3 consists of 15 residues. CDR1 and CDR2 (germline): DFQATT, SNEGSKA (reference sequence). V dropped 1 base and J dropped 9 bases, with 22 bases sitting between them. The CDR3 DNA is TGCAGTGCTAGAGTTCCGGGTGGTGAGCGGTCAGGGCAGTACTTC. This sequence encodes CSARVPGGERSGQYF.

Many counts were recorded for this clonotype. This chain links TRBV15 with TRBJ2-5; 9 bases are a match to TRBD1. V shed 6 bases, J shed 5 bases, and the junction held 7 bases outside the gene matches. Germline CDR1 LNHNV, CDR2 YYDKDF (reference sequence). The CDR3 totals 14 residues. CDR3 in amino acids: CATRRTGVYETQYF. Written as DNA, the CDR3 is TGTGCCACCAGACGGACAGGGGTTTATGAGACCCAGTACTTC.

This clonotype came up a few times. Here the CDR3 reads CSVLITGFRGYTF. In DNA form, the CDR3 reads TGCAGCGTCTTGATTACGGGATTTCGTGGCTACACCTTC. The chain carries TRBV29-1 and TRBJ1-2; D ambiguous. Trimming stripped 6 bases from V and 7 bases from J, with 18 bases between. Germline V gene data show CDR1 as SQVTM and CDR2 as ANQGSEA. This CDR3 spans 13 amino acids.

The rearrangement uses TRBV18 and TRBJ2-7, with 11 bases matching TRBD1. This CDR3 comprises 16 residues. Germline V lookup: CDR1 KGHSH, CDR2 LQKENI. V was pared by 3 bases and J by 5 bases, with 9 bases of the junction left unmatched. CDR3 nucleotides: TGTGCCAGCTCACCCTTCTCCGGGACAGGGGGAGACGAGCAGTACTTC. It codes for CASSPFSGTGGDEQYF.

This clonotype was seen repeatedly, ten times or more. The chain uses TRBV4-1 and TRBJ2-4; 12 nucleotides match TRBD2. CDR3 length: 19 amino acids. The ends lost 2 bases at V and 0 bases at J; junction bases unmatched: 8. Germline V CDR1 and CDR2: MGHRA, YSYEKL. CDR3 nucleotides: TGCGCCAGCAGCCAACCGGGACTAGCGGGCGACCTAGCCAAAAACATTCAGTACTTC. Translating gives CASSQPGLAGDLAKNIQYF.

This clonotype was counted many times. The J gene is TRBJ2-1, the V gene TRBV6-5, with 9 bases lining up with TRBD1. V shed 5 bases, J shed 2 bases, and the junction held 4 bases outside the gene matches. The CDR3 has 15 amino acids. Germline loops: CDR1 MNHEY, CDR2 SVGAGI. The CDR3 nucleotides read TGTGCCAGCAGTCCGGGGACAGGGCCCTACAATGAGCAGTTCTTC. Translated, it gives CASSPGTGPYNEQFF.

The chain has TRBV29-1 and TRBJ1-3; D call uncertain. The CDR3 contains 12 residues. Trimming shortened V by 4 bases and J by 4 bases, and 8 bases separated the two germline ends. From germline, CDR1 is SQVTM and CDR2 ANQGSEA. The CDR3 bases are TGCAGCGTTGCACCTCCAGGAAACACCATATATTTT. Its translation: CSVAPPGNTIYF.

This clonotype has at least ten counts. This chain uses TRBV6-4 with TRBJ1-1, with D hard to call. V shed 2 bases and J shed 10 bases, with 17 bases lying between them. Per germline, CDR1 MRHNA and CDR2 SNTAGT. This CDR3 has 14 residues. The CDR3 nucleotides are TGTGCCAGCAGTGACCAGCCCTCGGCGGGGTTAGCTTTCTTT. Its translation: CASSDQPSAGLAFF.

The J gene is TRBJ2-1, the V gene TRBV7-9; possibly TRBD2 for D (6 bases). The CDR3 length is 14 residues. Trimming removed 1 base from V and 7 bases from J, with 11 bases in between. The germline V gene encodes CDR1 SEHNR and CDR2 FQNEAQ (reference sequence). DNA of the CDR3: TGTGCCAGCAGCTTAGTCAGGGACTTGAATGAGCAGTTCTTC. Translation: CASSLVRDLNEQFF.

This clonotype was detected many times. The gene calls are TRBV19 and TRBJ2-1, with 13 bases fitting TRBD2. The CDR3 consists of 18 residues. From germline, CDR1 is LNHDA and CDR2 SQIVND (reference sequence). The trim removed 0 bases at V and 4 bases at J, leaving 6 bases unmatched. The CDR3 reads CASSIDLPTSGGYNEQFF. CDR3 DNA: TGTGCCAGTAGTATAGATCTGCCGACTAGCGGGGGGTACAATGAGCAGTTCTTC.

There are a few counts of this clonotype. V is TRBV19 and J is TRBJ2-7, with 7 bases identical to TRBD1. Germline values: CDR1 LNHDA, CDR2 SQIVND (reference sequence). CDR3 size: 15 residues. Trimming cost V 1 base and J 3 bases; bases outside gene matches: 6. CDR3 residues: CASSIGTGADYEQYF. The CDR3 DNA follows: TGTGCCAGTAGTATAGGGACAGGAGCTGACTACGAGCAGTACTTC.

As DNA, the CDR3 is TGTGCCAGTAGTATAGATCGCGGAGGTTGGGATGGCTACACCTTC. Its translation: CASSIDRGGWDGYTF. The rearrangement joins TRBV19 to TRBJ1-2; D unclear. V shed 0 bases and J shed 6 bases, with 14 bases lying between them. There are 15 residues in the CDR3. Per germline, CDR1 LNHDA and CDR2 SQIVND (reference sequence).

This clonotype was counted many times. In DNA form, the CDR3 reads TGCAGTGCTCGTGAGGGAGGGTTCAATCAGCCCCAGCATTTT. Its translation is CSAREGGFNQPQHF. The chain joins TRBV20-1 to TRBJ1-5; D is undetermined. The germline gives CDR1 DFQATT, CDR2 SNEGSKA (reference sequence). CDR3 length: 14 amino acids. Trimming stripped 5 bases from V and 3 bases from J, with 14 bases between.